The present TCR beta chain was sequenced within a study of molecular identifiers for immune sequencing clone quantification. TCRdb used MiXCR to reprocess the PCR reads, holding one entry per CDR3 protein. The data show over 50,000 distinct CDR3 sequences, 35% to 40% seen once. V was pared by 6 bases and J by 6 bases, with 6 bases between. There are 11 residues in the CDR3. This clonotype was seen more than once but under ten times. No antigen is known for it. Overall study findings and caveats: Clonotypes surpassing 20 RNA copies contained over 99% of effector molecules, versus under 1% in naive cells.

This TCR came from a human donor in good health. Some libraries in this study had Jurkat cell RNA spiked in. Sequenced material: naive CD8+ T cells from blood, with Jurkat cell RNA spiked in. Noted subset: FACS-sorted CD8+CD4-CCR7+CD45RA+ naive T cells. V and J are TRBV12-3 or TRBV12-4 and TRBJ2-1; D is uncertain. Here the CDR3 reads CASSPSNEQFF. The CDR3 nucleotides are TGTGCCAGCAGCCCATCCAATGAGCAGTTCTTC.